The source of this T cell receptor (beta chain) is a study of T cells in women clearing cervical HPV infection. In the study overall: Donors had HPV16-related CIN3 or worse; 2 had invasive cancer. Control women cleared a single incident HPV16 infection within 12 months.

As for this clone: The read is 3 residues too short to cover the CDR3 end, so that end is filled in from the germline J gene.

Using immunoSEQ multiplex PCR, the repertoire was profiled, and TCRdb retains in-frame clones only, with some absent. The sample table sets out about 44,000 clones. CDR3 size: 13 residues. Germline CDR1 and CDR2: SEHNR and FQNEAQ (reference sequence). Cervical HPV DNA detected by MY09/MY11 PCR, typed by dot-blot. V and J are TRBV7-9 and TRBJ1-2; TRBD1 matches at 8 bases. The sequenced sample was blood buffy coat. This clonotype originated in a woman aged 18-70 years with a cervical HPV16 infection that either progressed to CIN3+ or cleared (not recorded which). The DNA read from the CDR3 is TGTGCCGGCGTTGCGGACAGGGCGGACGAC. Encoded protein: CAGVADRADD. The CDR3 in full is CAGVADRADDYTF.